The 2 T cell receptor beta chains listed next were all sequenced from one sample in a study of CD8 T cells in Susac syndrome. Random hexamers were used to reverse transcribe an amount of about 0.45 to 1 ug RNA. MiXCR, applied by TCRdb to the immunoSEQ multiplex PCR reads, yields one record per CDR3 protein. Among roughly 130,000 distinct CDR3 sequences listed, about 95% were seen once. What was sequenced was CD4+ T cells from PBMCs. The origin of the receptors is a human donor in good health.

The chain recombines TRBV28 with TRBJ1-2, with D possibly TRBD1 on 5 matching bases. With 6 bases removed from V and 0 bases from J, the gap between germline ends came to 14 bases. CDR1 is MDHEN, CDR2 SYDVKM, per germline. The CDR3 spans 15 residues. CDR3 protein: CASSHDSPSNYGYTF. In nucleotides, the CDR3 is TGTGCCAGCAGCCATGACAGCCCCTCTAACTATGGCTACACCTTC.

The chain joins TRBV29-1 to TRBJ1-1; D unresolved. From germline, CDR1 is SQVTM and CDR2 ANQGSEA. The CDR3 contains 13 residues. Trimming removed 6 bases at V and 1 base at J, with 12 bases between. The CDR3 coding sequence is TGCAGCGTAGACTTCGGACGGAACACTGAAGCTTTCTTT. Its protein is CSVDFGRNTEAFF.